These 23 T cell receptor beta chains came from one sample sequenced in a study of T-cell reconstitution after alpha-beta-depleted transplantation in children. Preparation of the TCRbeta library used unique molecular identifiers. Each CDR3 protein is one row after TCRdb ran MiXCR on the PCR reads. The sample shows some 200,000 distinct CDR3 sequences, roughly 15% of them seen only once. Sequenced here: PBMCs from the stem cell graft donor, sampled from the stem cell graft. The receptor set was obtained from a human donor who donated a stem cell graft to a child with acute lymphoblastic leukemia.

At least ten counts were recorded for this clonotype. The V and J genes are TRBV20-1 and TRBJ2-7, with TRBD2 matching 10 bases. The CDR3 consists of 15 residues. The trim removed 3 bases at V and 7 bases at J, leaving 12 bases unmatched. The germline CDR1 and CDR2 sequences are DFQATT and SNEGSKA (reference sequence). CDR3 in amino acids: CSASVRLAGAGEQYF. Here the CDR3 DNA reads TGCAGTGCTAGTGTTCGGCTAGCGGGAGCGGGGGAGCAGTACTTC.

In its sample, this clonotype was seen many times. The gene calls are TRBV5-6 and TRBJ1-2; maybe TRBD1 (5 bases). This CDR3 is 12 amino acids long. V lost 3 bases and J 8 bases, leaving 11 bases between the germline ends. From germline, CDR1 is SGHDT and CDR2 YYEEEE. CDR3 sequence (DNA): TGTGCCAGCAGCTCGACAGCCTTGGGCTACACCTTC. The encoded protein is CASSSTALGYTF.

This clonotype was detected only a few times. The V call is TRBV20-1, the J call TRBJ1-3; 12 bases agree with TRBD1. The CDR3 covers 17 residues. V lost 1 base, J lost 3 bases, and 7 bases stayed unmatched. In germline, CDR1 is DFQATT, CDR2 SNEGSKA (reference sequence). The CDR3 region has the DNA TGCAGTGCTAGAGGGGGGGGACAGGGGGCTGATGGAAACACCATATATTTT. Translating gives CSARGGGQGADGNTIYF.

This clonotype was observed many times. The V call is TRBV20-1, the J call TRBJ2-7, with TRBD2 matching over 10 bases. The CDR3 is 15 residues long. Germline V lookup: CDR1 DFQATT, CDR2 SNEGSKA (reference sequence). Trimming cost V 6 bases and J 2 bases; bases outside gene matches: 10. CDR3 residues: CSAIEGLARTYEQYF. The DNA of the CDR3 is TGCAGTGCCATAGAGGGACTAGCGCGGACCTACGAGCAGTACTTC.

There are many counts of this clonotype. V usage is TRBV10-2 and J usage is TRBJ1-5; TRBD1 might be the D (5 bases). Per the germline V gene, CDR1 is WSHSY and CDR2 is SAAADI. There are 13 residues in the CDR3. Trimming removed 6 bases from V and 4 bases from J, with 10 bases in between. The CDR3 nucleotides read TGCGCCAGCAGCCCGGGGGGTAATCAGCCCCAGCATTTT. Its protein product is CASSPGGNQPQHF.

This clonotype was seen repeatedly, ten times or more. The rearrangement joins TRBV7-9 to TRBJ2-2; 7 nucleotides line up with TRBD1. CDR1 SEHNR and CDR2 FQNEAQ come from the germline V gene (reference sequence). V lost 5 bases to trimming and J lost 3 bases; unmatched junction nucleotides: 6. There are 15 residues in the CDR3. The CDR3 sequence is CASSRWDSYTGELFF. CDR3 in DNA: TGTGCCAGCAGCCGATGGGACAGCTACACCGGGGAGCTGTTTTTT.

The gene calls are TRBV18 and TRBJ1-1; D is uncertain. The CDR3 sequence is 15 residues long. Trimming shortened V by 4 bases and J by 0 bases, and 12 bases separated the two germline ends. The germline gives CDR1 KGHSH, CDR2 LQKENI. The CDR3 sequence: CASSLNGVMNTEAFF. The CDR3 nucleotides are TGTGCCAGCTCACTCAACGGCGTAATGAACACTGAAGCTTTCTTT.

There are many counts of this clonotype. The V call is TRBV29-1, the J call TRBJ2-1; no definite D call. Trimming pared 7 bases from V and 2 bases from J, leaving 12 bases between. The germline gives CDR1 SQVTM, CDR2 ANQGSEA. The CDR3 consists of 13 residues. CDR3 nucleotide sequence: TGCAGCGCCAGTAACCCGGCCTACAATGAGCAGTTCTTC. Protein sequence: CSASNPAYNEQFF.

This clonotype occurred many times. CDR3 loop: CASTRGAEGEQYF. The DNA for the CDR3 is TGTGCCAGCACCCGGGGGGCAGAGGGAGAGCAGTACTTC. This rearrangement joins TRBV12-3 or TRBV12-4 to TRBJ2-7; D might be TRBD2 (7 bases). This CDR3 spans 13 amino acids. Trimming took off 7 bases at V and 7 bases at J, with 17 bases between the two ends.

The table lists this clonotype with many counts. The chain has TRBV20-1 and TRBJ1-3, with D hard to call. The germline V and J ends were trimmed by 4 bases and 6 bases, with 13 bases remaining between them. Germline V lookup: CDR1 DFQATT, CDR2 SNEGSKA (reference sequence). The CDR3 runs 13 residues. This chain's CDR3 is CSAMQGPENTIYF. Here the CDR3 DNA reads TGCAGTGCTATGCAAGGCCCGGAAAACACCATATATTTT.

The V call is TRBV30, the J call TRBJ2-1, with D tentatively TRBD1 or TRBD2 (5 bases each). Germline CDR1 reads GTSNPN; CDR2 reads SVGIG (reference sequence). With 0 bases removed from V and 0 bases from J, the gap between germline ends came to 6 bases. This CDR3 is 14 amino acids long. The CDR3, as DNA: TGTGCCTGGAGTGTCGGGACCTCCTACAATGAGCAGTTCTTC. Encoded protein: CAWSVGTSYNEQFF.

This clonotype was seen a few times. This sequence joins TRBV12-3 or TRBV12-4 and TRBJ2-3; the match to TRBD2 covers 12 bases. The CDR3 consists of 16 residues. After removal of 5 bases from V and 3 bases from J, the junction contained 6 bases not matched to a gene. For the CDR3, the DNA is TGTGCCAGCAGTCTCAGACTAGCGGGAGAGACAGATACGCAGTATTTT. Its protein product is CASSLRLAGETDTQYF.

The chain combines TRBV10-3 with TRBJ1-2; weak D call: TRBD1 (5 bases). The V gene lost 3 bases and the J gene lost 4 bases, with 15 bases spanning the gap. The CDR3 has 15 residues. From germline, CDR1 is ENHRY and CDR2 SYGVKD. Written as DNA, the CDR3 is TGTGCCATCAGTGATGGGACGGACCCACGCTATGGCTACACCTTC. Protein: CAISDGTDPRYGYTF.

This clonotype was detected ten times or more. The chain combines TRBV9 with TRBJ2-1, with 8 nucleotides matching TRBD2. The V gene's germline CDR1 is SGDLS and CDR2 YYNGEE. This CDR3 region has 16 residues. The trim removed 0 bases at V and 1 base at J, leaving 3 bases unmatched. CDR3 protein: CASSVVGGRSYNEQFF. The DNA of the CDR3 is TGTGCCAGCAGCGTAGTTGGCGGGAGGTCCTACAATGAGCAGTTCTTC. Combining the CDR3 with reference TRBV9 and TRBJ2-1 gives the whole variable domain DSGVTQTPKHLITATGQRVTLRCSPRSGDLSVYWYQQSLDQGLQFLIQYYNGEERAKGNILERFSAQQFPDLHSELNLSSLELGDSALYFCASSVVGGRSYNEQFFGPGTRLTVL.

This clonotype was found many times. The DNA of the CDR3 is TGTGCCAGCAGCCTGGTCAGGGGCGCTGAAGCTTTCTTT. Residues: CASSLVRGAEAFF. The V gene is TRBV5-6, the J gene TRBJ1-1; TRBD1 might be the D (6 bases). V gave up 4 bases and J gave up 6 bases, with 13 bases separating them. This CDR3 is 13 amino acids long. From germline, CDR1 is SGHDT and CDR2 YYEEEE.

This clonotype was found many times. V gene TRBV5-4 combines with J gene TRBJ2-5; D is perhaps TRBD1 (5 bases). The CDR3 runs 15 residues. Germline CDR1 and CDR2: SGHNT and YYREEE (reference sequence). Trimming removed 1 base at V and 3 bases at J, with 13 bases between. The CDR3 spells CASSLLAEQEETQYF. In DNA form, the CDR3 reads TGTGCCAGCAGCTTGTTGGCAGAACAGGAAGAGACCCAGTACTTC.

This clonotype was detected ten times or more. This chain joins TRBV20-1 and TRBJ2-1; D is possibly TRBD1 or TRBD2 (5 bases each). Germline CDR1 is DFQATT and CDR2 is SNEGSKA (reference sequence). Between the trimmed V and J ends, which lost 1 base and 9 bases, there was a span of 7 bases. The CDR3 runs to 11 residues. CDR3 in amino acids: CSARAGSEQFF. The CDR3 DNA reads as TGCAGTGCTAGAGCAGGGAGTGAGCAGTTCTTC.

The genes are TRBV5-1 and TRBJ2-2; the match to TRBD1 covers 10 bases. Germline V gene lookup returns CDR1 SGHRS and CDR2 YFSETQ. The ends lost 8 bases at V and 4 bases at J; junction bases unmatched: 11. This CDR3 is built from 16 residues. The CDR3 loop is CASRGGTGAFTGELFF. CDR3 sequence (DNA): TGCGCCAGTCGAGGTGGGACAGGGGCCTTCACCGGGGAGCTGTTTTTT.

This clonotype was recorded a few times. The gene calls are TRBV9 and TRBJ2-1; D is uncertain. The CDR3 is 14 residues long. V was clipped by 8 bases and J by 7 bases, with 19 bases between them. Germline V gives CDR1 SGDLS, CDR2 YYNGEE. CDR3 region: CARSVGLLKNEQFF. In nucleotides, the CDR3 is TGTGCCAGGTCGGTCGGGCTCTTGAAAAATGAGCAGTTCTTC.

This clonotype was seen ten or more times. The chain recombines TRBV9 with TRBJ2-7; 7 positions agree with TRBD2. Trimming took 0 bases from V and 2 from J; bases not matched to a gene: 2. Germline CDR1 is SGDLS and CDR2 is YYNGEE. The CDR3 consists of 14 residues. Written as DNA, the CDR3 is TGTGCCAGCAGCGTAGCGGCGGGAGCCTACGAGCAGTACTTC. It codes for CASSVAAGAYEQYF.

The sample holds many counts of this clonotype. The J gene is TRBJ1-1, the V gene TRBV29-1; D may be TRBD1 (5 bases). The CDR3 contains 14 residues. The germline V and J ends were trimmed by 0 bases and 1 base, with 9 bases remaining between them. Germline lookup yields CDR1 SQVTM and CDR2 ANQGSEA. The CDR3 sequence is CSVEEGTRNTEAFF. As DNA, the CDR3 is TGCAGCGTTGAAGAAGGGACTAGGAACACTGAAGCTTTCTTT.

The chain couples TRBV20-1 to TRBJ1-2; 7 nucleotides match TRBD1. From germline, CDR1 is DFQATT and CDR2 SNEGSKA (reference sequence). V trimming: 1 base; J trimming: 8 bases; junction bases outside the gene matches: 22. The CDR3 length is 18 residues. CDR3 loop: CSARGERAGGLFAEGYTF. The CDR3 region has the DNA TGCAGTGCTAGAGGTGAACGAGCAGGGGGTCTTTTTGCGGAAGGCTACACCTTC.

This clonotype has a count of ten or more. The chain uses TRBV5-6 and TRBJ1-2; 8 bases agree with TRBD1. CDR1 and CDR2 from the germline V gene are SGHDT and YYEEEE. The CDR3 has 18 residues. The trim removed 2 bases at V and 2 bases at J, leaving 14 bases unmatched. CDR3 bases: TGTGCCAGCAGCTTACCATACTACCGGGACAGGCGCAACTATGGCTACACCTTC. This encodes CASSLPYYRDRRNYGYTF.